Included here is one T cell receptor beta chain sequence, with context. The germline V gene has CDR1 SGHTA and CDR2 FQGNSA. V lost 3 bases to trimming and J lost 0 bases, with 9 bases between them. This CDR3 spans 14 amino acids. Measured with immunoSEQ multiplex PCR; TCRdb has only the in-frame clones, and not every one. The table lists about half a million clones, approximately 91% of them singletons. Grouping used clinical history reported by participants in a survey and questionnaire. This sample was taken from a study of blood T cell repertoires in COVID-19. Across the study: The samples span acute and convalescent COVID-19 from the United States, Italy and Spain.

The sequence derives from a woman in her sixties or seventies who had recovered from COVID-19. What was sequenced was PBMCs or T cells enriched from blood (not recorded which). This sequence joins TRBV7-2 and TRBJ2-7, with D tentatively TRBD1 (6 bases). The CDR3 spells CASSFQTGSYEQYF. CDR3 DNA: TGTGCCAGCAGCTTTCAGACAGGCTCCTACGAGCAGTACTTC.